A selection of T cell receptor beta chains follows, all from one sample in a study of OX40 agonist ivuxolimab in advanced cancers. Data came from immunoSEQ multiplex PCR; TCRdb stores just in-frame clones and leaves some out. This sample yields tens of thousands of clones, of which 81% are seen a single time; 4.5% to 6% belongs to the top ten. The sample in question was CD4+ or CD8+ T cells sorted from blood, obtained in a trial of the OX40 agonist ivuxolimab. Receptors were obtained from an adult with an advanced solid tumor such as melanoma, head and neck, liver or kidney cancer. Both conserved end residues are part of each CDR3. Fields, in order: V gene, clone size, D gene, J gene, CDR3 DNA, CDR3 protein. The D gene is left open where the match is weak. The size of a clone is reported for some rows only, either as once, few or many, or as a class for expanded clones.

V: TRBV9
size: -
D: -
J: TRBJ1-3
DNA: TGTGCCAGCAGCGTAGCTGGGATCACTGGAAACACCATATATTTT
CDR3: CASSVAGITGNTIYF

V: TRBV9
size: -
D: -
J: TRBJ2-3
DNA: TGTGCCAGCAGCCCCCGGGCAGATACGCAGTATTTT
CDR3: CASSPRADTQYF

V: TRBV6-5
size: -
D: TRBD1
J: TRBJ1-2
DNA: TGTGCCAGCAGTTCTCCTCAGGGGGCGCAGAACTATGGCTACACCTTC
CDR3: CASSSPQGAQNYGYTF

V: TRBV6-5
size: once
D: -
J: TRBJ1-2
DNA: TGTGCCAGCAGAGAGACAGACAACTATGGCTACACCTTC
CDR3: CASRETDNYGYTF

V: TRBV11-3
size: -
D: TRBD1
J: TRBJ1-1
DNA: TGTGCCAGCAGGTCGCGGGGACAGGGGATTAGAAACACTGAAGCTTTCTTT
CDR3: CASRSRGQGIRNTEAFF

V: TRBV14
size: few
D: -
J: TRBJ2-3
DNA: TGTGCCAGCAGCCAGTGGGGGTTGGTCACAGATACGCAGTATTTT
CDR3: CASSQWGLVTDTQYF

V: TRBV4-1
size: -
D: TRBD1
J: TRBJ2-3
DNA: TGCGCCAGCAGCCAAACCGAGACAGGGGGGGCTCCCACAGATACGCAGTATTTT
CDR3: CASSQTETGGAPTDTQYF

V: TRBV4-1
size: -
D: -
J: TRBJ2-7
DNA: TGCGCCAGCAGCCGCGCCACAGTCTGGGACGAGCAGTACTTC
CDR3: CASSRATVWDEQYF

V: TRBV19
size: -
D: -
J: TRBJ1-6
DNA: TGTGCCAGTAGTATTGGTCCCCGGATAAGTAATTCACCCCTCCACTTT
CDR3: CASSIGPRISNSPLHF

V: TRBV29-1
size: -
D: -
J: TRBJ1-2
DNA: TGCAGCGCACGGGAGGGGCAGCAAATAACCTATGGCTACACCTTC
CDR3: CSAREGQQITYGYTF

V: TRBV15
size: once
D: -
J: TRBJ1-2
DNA: TGTGCCACCAGCAGAGATAACGGCATCATGTTCTCTGGCTACACCTTC
CDR3: CATSRDNGIMFSGYTF

V: TRBV6-5
size: -
D: TRBD1
J: TRBJ1-3
DNA: TGTGCCAGCAGTTACTCCCGGACAGGGGACACCATATATTTT
CDR3: CASSYSRTGDTIYF

V: TRBV7-9
size: -
D: -
J: TRBJ2-3
DNA: TGTGCCAGCAGCTCCCCGGTCGAGACGCAGTATTTT
CDR3: CASSSPVETQYF

V: TRBV19
size: once
D: -
J: TRBJ2-2
DNA: TGTGCCAGTAGTATAGAGGTCGGGATCGGAACCGGGGAGCTGTTTTTT
CDR3: CASSIEVGIGTGELFF

V: TRBV7-3
size: -
D: -
J: TRBJ1-6
DNA: TGTGCCAGCAGCACAGGCAATTCACCCCTCCACTTT
CDR3: CASSTGNSPLHF

V: TRBV6-5
size: -
D: TRBD1
J: TRBJ1-4
DNA: TGTGCCAGCAGTTACCAGTCGGGGACAGGTGATGAAAAACTGTTTTTT
CDR3: CASSYQSGTGDEKLFF

V: TRBV2
size: -
D: TRBD1
J: TRBJ1-1
DNA: TGTGCCACTCAGGGGGGCAGGGACACTGAAGCTTTCTTT
CDR3: CATQGGRDTEAFF

V: TRBV2
size: -
D: -
J: TRBJ2-7
DNA: TGTGCCAGCAGACCCAACGGGGTCTACGAGCAGTACTTC
CDR3: CASRPNGVYEQYF

V: TRBV25-1
size: -
D: TRBD1
J: TRBJ2-3
DNA: TGTGCCAGCAGTGAAATCGACAGGGTCGCAGATACGCAGTATTTT
CDR3: CASSEIDRVADTQYF

V: TRBV7-9
size: few
D: -
J: TRBJ2-1
DNA: TGTGCCAGCAGCCCGCGTGGACGCAATGAGCAGTTCTTC
CDR3: CASSPRGRNEQFF

V: TRBV6-6
size: -
D: -
J: TRBJ2-1
DNA: TGTGCCAGCAGTTACGAACCTTACAATGAGCAGTTCTTC
CDR3: CASSYEPYNEQFF

V: TRBV15
size: -
D: -
J: TRBJ2-3
DNA: TGTGCCACCAGCACAACCGGGGGGACAGCAGATACGCAGTATTTT
CDR3: CATSTTGGTADTQYF

V: TRBV10-1
size: once
D: TRBD1
J: TRBJ2-3
DNA: TGCGCCAGCGGACAGGCAAGCACAGATACGCAGTATTTT
CDR3: CASGQASTDTQYF

V: TRBV19
size: -
D: -
J: TRBJ2-3
DNA: TGTGCCAGTAGTAACACAGATACGCAGTATTTT
CDR3: CASSNTDTQYF

V: TRBV14
size: -
D: TRBD2
J: TRBJ2-1
DNA: TGTGCCAGCAGCCTAGCGGGGGGGAATGAGCAGTTCTTC
CDR3: CASSLAGGNEQFF

V: TRBV7-2
size: -
D: -
J: TRBJ2-6
DNA: TGTGCCAGCAGCTTCTTTGGGGCCAACGTCCTGACTTTC
CDR3: CASSFFGANVLTF

V: TRBV27
size: -
D: -
J: TRBJ2-1
DNA: TGTGCCAGCAGTTTCAAGGGGAATGAGCAGTTCTTC
CDR3: CASSFKGNEQFF

V: TRBV9
size: few
D: -
J: TRBJ2-5
DNA: TGTGCCAGCAGCCCAGGTACTAGCCCGGGGGAAGAGACCCAGTACTTC
CDR3: CASSPGTSPGEETQYF

V: TRBV5-8
size: -
D: -
J: TRBJ2-2
DNA: TGTGCCAGCAGCTTGGCCGGGATTCAGAACACCGGGGAGCTGTTTTTT
CDR3: CASSLAGIQNTGELFF

V: TRBV25-1
size: -
D: -
J: TRBJ1-2
DNA: TGTGCCAGCAGTGGGGTTGTCGACAGCAACTATGGCTACACCTTC
CDR3: CASSGVVDSNYGYTF

V: TRBV7-2
size: -
D: -
J: TRBJ1-2
DNA: TGTGCCAGCAGCTTAGGAGGGTCTGGGGATATTTATGGCTACACCTTC
CDR3: CASSLGGSGDIYGYTF

V: TRBV11-3
size: -
D: -
J: TRBJ1-1
DNA: TGTGCCAGCAGCTTGGGGGAAGGAAAAAACACTGAAGCTTTCTTT
CDR3: CASSLGEGKNTEAFF

V: TRBV6-1
size: once
D: -
J: TRBJ1-4
DNA: TGTGCCAGCAGTAAGACGTTGTACAATGAAAAACTGTTTTTT
CDR3: CASSKTLYNEKLFF

V: TRBV5-3
size: few
D: TRBD1
J: TRBJ1-4
DNA: TGTGCCAGAAGCCCGGAACAGGGGCTTAATGAAAAACTGTTTTTT
CDR3: CARSPEQGLNEKLFF

V: TRBV5-1
size: -
D: -
J: TRBJ1-3
DNA: TGCGCCAGCAGCTTAACCGGGAACCTTGAGGCTGGAAACACCATATATTTT
CDR3: CASSLTGNLEAGNTIYF

V: TRBV2
size: -
D: TRBD2
J: TRBJ2-2
DNA: TGTGCCAGCGGACGGACTAGCGCGAACACCGGGGAGCTGTTTTTT
CDR3: CASGRTSANTGELFF

V: TRBV19
size: medium-sized
D: -
J: TRBJ2-2
DNA: TGTGCCAGTAGTCCCAGGCCGGTCACCGGGGAGCTGTTTTTT
CDR3: CASSPRPVTGELFF

V: TRBV6-5
size: -
D: -
J: TRBJ1-2
DNA: TGTGCCAGCAGTTACTCAGGGACTAACTATGGCTACACCTTC
CDR3: CASSYSGTNYGYTF

V: TRBV7-8
size: -
D: TRBD2
J: TRBJ2-2
DNA: TGTGCCAGCAGCTTATACCCTAGCGGGAGTAACACCGGGGAGCTGTTTTTT
CDR3: CASSLYPSGSNTGELFF

V: TRBV14
size: -
D: -
J: TRBJ2-3
DNA: TGTGCCAGCAGCCCCCTGAGTTCGGCGCAGTATTTT
CDR3: CASSPLSSAQYF

V: TRBV2
size: -
D: -
J: TRBJ2-4
DNA: TGTGCCAGCAGTGCGACAACCAAAAACATTCAGTACTTC
CDR3: CASSATTKNIQYF

V: TRBV29-1
size: -
D: -
J: TRBJ2-1
DNA: TGCAGCGTTGATGCAGGCGGGGCGGGCTTCTTC
CDR3: CSVDAGGAGFF